A selection of T cell receptor beta chains follows, all from one sample in a study of T cell responses to AZD1222 COVID-19 vaccine. Assay used: immunoSEQ multiplex PCR; TCRdb lists only in-frame clones, some missing. The data contain about 150,000 clones, around 90% of them singletons. The sample consisted of peripheral blood, taken 28 days after the second AZD1222 dose. These receptors were collected from an adult who received the AZD1222 COVID-19 vaccine. Both conserved end residues are part of each CDR3. Fields, in order: V gene, J gene, D gene, clone size, CDR3 DNA, CDR3 protein. A D gene is named only where the DNA matches it firmly. The size of a clone is reported for some rows only, either as once, few or many, or as a class for expanded clones.

V gene: TRBV2; J gene: TRBJ2-3; D gene: .; clone size: .; CDR3 DNA: TGTGCCAGCAGTGAAACGGCAGGGTTCGGCACAGATACGCAGTATTTT; CDR3 protein: CASSETAGFGTDTQYF
V gene: TRBV27; J gene: TRBJ2-4; D gene: TRBD2; clone size: .; CDR3 DNA: TGTGCCAGCAGTTTGCTGGGGGGGGTCAAAAACATTCAGTACTTC; CDR3 protein: CASSLLGGVKNIQYF
V gene: TRBV27; J gene: TRBJ1-5; D gene: .; clone size: .; CDR3 DNA: TGTGCCAGCAGTCAGAATGCAAGGCGCAATAGCAATCAGCCCCAGCATTTT; CDR3 protein: CASSQNARRNSNQPQHF
V gene: TRBV29-1; J gene: TRBJ2-7; D gene: TRBD1; clone size: .; CDR3 DNA: TGCAGCGCCTTGGACAGGGGCGAGCAGTACTTC; CDR3 protein: CSALDRGEQYF
V gene: TRBV19; J gene: TRBJ1-2; D gene: .; clone size: .; CDR3 DNA: TGTGCCAGTAGTATAGCAGCAGGTGGCTATGGCTACACCTTC; CDR3 protein: CASSIAAGGYGYTF
V gene: TRBV4-2; J gene: TRBJ1-5; D gene: TRBD1; clone size: .; CDR3 DNA: TGTGCCAGCAGCCAGGGGACAGGGGATCAGCCCCAGCATTTT; CDR3 protein: CASSQGTGDQPQHF
V gene: TRBV10-2; J gene: TRBJ2-1; D gene: .; clone size: .; CDR3 DNA: TGCGCCAGCAGTGGGGCTAGCTACAATGAGCAGTTCTTC; CDR3 protein: CASSGASYNEQFF
V gene: TRBV15; J gene: TRBJ2-2; D gene: .; clone size: .; CDR3 DNA: TGTGCCACCAGCAGGCCCCCCCGGAACACCGGGGAGCTGTTTTTT; CDR3 protein: CATSRPPRNTGELFF
V gene: TRBV10-2; J gene: TRBJ1-3; D gene: .; clone size: .; CDR3 DNA: TGCGCCAGCAGTGATGGTTCAGGTCCAGGTAGCCCTGGAAACACCATATATTTT; CDR3 protein: CASSDGSGPGSPGNTIYF
V gene: TRBV19; J gene: TRBJ1-2; D gene: TRBD1; clone size: .; CDR3 DNA: TGTGCCAGTAAAGTTATAAGCACAGGGGGCGTGGGCGGCTACACCTTC; CDR3 protein: CASKVISTGGVGGYTF
V gene: TRBV3-1/TRBV3-2; J gene: TRBJ1-4; D gene: .; clone size: .; CDR3 DNA: TGTGCCAGCAGCCAAAATGAAAAACTGTTTTTT; CDR3 protein: CASSQNEKLFF
V gene: TRBV5-8; J gene: TRBJ1-5; D gene: .; clone size: .; CDR3 DNA: TGTGCCAGCACCCACTTAACAGGTAATCAGCCCCAGCATTTT; CDR3 protein: CASTHLTGNQPQHF
V gene: TRBV19; J gene: TRBJ1-3; D gene: TRBD1; clone size: .; CDR3 DNA: TGTGCCAGTAATATCGGGACAGCAAACACCATATATTTT; CDR3 protein: CASNIGTANTIYF
V gene: TRBV6-5; J gene: TRBJ1-6; D gene: .; clone size: .; CDR3 DNA: TGTGCCAGCAGTTACTCACCCGACTCCTATAATTCACCCCTCCACTTT; CDR3 protein: CASSYSPDSYNSPLHF
V gene: TRBV5-4; J gene: TRBJ1-3; D gene: TRBD1; clone size: .; CDR3 DNA: TGTGCCAGCAGCATGGTAGGGGGCTATGGAAACACCATATATTTT; CDR3 protein: CASSMVGGYGNTIYF
V gene: TRBV19; J gene: TRBJ2-1; D gene: .; clone size: once; CDR3 DNA: TGTGCCAGTAGTATGCGAGGGGCCTCCTACAATGAGCAGTTCTTC; CDR3 protein: CASSMRGASYNEQFF
V gene: TRBV27; J gene: TRBJ2-1; D gene: TRBD2; clone size: once; CDR3 DNA: TGTGCCAGCAGCAGAACTCTATCCGGGACTAGCACCTACAATGAGCAGTTCTTC; CDR3 protein: CASSRTLSGTSTYNEQFF
V gene: TRBV25-1; J gene: TRBJ2-2; D gene: TRBD1; clone size: .; CDR3 DNA: TGTGCCAGCAGACCAGGACAGGTTAACACCGGGGAGCTGTTTTTT; CDR3 protein: CASRPGQVNTGELFF
V gene: TRBV28; J gene: TRBJ2-7; D gene: .; clone size: .; CDR3 DNA: TGTGCCAGCAGTACGCAAGGGGGGCCTAATAACGAGCAGTACTTC; CDR3 protein: CASSTQGGPNNEQYF
V gene: TRBV3-1/TRBV3-2; J gene: TRBJ1-3; D gene: .; clone size: .; CDR3 DNA: TGTGCCAGCAGCCCTTTGGTTGACTCTGGAAACACCATATATTTT; CDR3 protein: CASSPLVDSGNTIYF
V gene: TRBV29-1; J gene: TRBJ1-3; D gene: .; clone size: .; CDR3 DNA: TGCAGCGTTGTAGGCGGATCCTCTGGAAACACCATATATTTT; CDR3 protein: CSVVGGSSGNTIYF
V gene: TRBV19; J gene: TRBJ1-2; D gene: .; clone size: .; CDR3 DNA: TGTGCCAGTAGAAGGGAGGCGGGGGGAGACTATGGCTACACCTTC; CDR3 protein: CASRREAGGDYGYTF
V gene: TRBV24-1; J gene: TRBJ2-5; D gene: TRBD1; clone size: .; CDR3 DNA: TGTGCCACCAGTGGCTCGGGACAGGGGACCCAAGAGACCCAGTACTTC; CDR3 protein: CATSGSGQGTQETQYF
V gene: TRBV7-8; J gene: TRBJ1-6; D gene: TRBD1; clone size: .; CDR3 DNA: TGTGCCAGCAGCTGGACAGGGTTTGGAAATTCACCCCTCCACTTT; CDR3 protein: CASSWTGFGNSPLHF
V gene: TRBV30; J gene: TRBJ1-1; D gene: .; clone size: once; CDR3 DNA: TGTGCCTGGAGCGCGGGGGTGAACACTGAAGCTTTCTTT; CDR3 protein: CAWSAGVNTEAFF
V gene: TRBV30; J gene: TRBJ2-7; D gene: .; clone size: .; CDR3 DNA: TGTGCCTGGAGTCGGAGACGGGGTAGGGAGCAGTACTTC; CDR3 protein: CAWSRRRGREQYF
V gene: TRBV15; J gene: TRBJ1-2; D gene: .; clone size: few; CDR3 DNA: TGTGCCACCAGCAGAGATGGAGCGATCTATGGCTACACCTTC; CDR3 protein: CATSRDGAIYGYTF
V gene: TRBV28; J gene: TRBJ1-3; D gene: .; clone size: .; CDR3 DNA: TGTGCCAGCAGTATGCCCACAGAACTGGGTGGAAACACCATATATTTT; CDR3 protein: CASSMPTELGGNTIYF
V gene: TRBV11-2; J gene: TRBJ2-7; D gene: .; clone size: few; CDR3 DNA: TGTGCCAGCAGCCCACAAGGGGCGGGTAGGGGTCACGAGCAGTACTTC; CDR3 protein: CASSPQGAGRGHEQYF
V gene: TRBV28; J gene: TRBJ1-2; D gene: .; clone size: .; CDR3 DNA: TGTGCCAGCATTCCAGGAGATTTTTATGGCTACACCTTC; CDR3 protein: CASIPGDFYGYTF
V gene: TRBV6-5; J gene: TRBJ1-2; D gene: .; clone size: .; CDR3 DNA: TGTGCCAGCAACGCCCCCGGGGCAGCTAACTATGGCTACACCTTC; CDR3 protein: CASNAPGAANYGYTF
V gene: TRBV9; J gene: TRBJ1-1; D gene: TRBD1; clone size: .; CDR3 DNA: TGTGCCAGCAGCGCCCGCAATGAGTACAGGACAGGGATGAACACTGAAGCTTTCTTT; CDR3 protein: CASSARNEYRTGMNTEAFF
V gene: TRBV6-5; J gene: TRBJ2-7; D gene: .; clone size: .; CDR3 DNA: TGTGCCAGCTCCGCGGGAAGCTCCTACGAGCAGTACTTC; CDR3 protein: CASSAGSSYEQYF
V gene: TRBV18; J gene: TRBJ1-3; D gene: TRBD1; clone size: .; CDR3 DNA: TGTGCCAGCTCACCACCACAGGGGGGATCTGGAAACACCATATATTTT; CDR3 protein: CASSPPQGGSGNTIYF
V gene: TRBV3-1/TRBV3-2; J gene: TRBJ1-2; D gene: TRBD1; clone size: .; CDR3 DNA: TGTGCCAGCAGCCAAGATGGGACAGGGGGTGGCTACACCTTC; CDR3 protein: CASSQDGTGGGYTF
V gene: TRBV5-1; J gene: TRBJ2-7; D gene: .; clone size: few; CDR3 DNA: TGCGCCAGCAGCTTCTTCGGGGGACTGGATTCCTACGAGCAGTACTTC; CDR3 protein: CASSFFGGLDSYEQYF
V gene: TRBV4-2; J gene: TRBJ1-3; D gene: .; clone size: few; CDR3 DNA: TGTGCCAGCAGCCAAGAAGTGGGAGGGTACGGAAACACCATATATTTT; CDR3 protein: CASSQEVGGYGNTIYF
V gene: TRBV7-8; J gene: TRBJ2-7; D gene: TRBD1; clone size: once; CDR3 DNA: TGTGCCAGCAGCTCATGGACAGGGTCGATTTTTAACGAGCAGTACTTC; CDR3 protein: CASSSWTGSIFNEQYF
V gene: TRBV19; J gene: TRBJ2-7; D gene: .; clone size: few; CDR3 DNA: TGTGCCAGTAGTAGATCGGTCGGCTTCTACGAGCAGTACTTC; CDR3 protein: CASSRSVGFYEQYF
V gene: TRBV7-6; J gene: TRBJ2-7; D gene: .; clone size: .; CDR3 DNA: TGTGCCAGCAGCCCATCCCTCTTAGGGGACTACGAGCAGTACTTC; CDR3 protein: CASSPSLLGDYEQYF
V gene: TRBV7-3; J gene: TRBJ2-6; D gene: .; clone size: .; CDR3 DNA: TGTGCCAGCAGCTTAATTACAGGGACTGGGGCCAACGTCCTGACTTTC; CDR3 protein: CASSLITGTGANVLTF
V gene: TRBV21-1; J gene: TRBJ1-2; D gene: .; clone size: once; CDR3 DNA: TGTGCCAGCAGCGAGCAAGGGATGGGGGTATATGGCTACACCTTC; CDR3 protein: CASSEQGMGVYGYTF
V gene: TRBV30; J gene: TRBJ1-1; D gene: TRBD1; clone size: .; CDR3 DNA: TGTGCCTGGCAAAAGACAGGGGGCGGAGGAACTGAAGCTTTCTTT; CDR3 protein: CAWQKTGGGGTEAFF
V gene: TRBV11-3; J gene: TRBJ2-5; D gene: .; clone size: .; CDR3 DNA: TGTGCCAGCAGCTTATACGGACAAGAGACCCAGTACTTC; CDR3 protein: CASSLYGQETQYF
V gene: TRBV15; J gene: TRBJ2-5; D gene: .; clone size: .; CDR3 DNA: TGTGCCACCAGCCCGAGTCAAGAGACCCAGTACTTC; CDR3 protein: CATSPSQETQYF
V gene: TRBV28; J gene: TRBJ1-4; D gene: TRBD1; clone size: once; CDR3 DNA: TGTGCCAGCAGTTTGCTACAGGGGGCTGGAGAAAAACTGTTTTTT; CDR3 protein: CASSLLQGAGEKLFF